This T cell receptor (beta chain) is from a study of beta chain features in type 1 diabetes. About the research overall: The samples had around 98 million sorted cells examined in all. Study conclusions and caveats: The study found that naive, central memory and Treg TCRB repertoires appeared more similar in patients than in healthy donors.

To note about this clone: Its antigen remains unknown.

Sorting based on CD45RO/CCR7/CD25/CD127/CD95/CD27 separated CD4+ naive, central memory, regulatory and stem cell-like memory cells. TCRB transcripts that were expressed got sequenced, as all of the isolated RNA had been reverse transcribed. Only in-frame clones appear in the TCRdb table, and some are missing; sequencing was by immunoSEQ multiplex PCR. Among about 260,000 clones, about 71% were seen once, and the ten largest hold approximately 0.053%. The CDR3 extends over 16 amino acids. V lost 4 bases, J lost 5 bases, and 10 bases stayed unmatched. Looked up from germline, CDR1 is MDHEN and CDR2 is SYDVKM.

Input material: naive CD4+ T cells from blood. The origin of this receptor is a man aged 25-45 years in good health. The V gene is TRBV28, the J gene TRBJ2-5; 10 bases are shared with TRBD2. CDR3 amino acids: CASSSPASGSAETQYF. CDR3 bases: TGTGCCAGCAGTTCTCCCGCTAGCGGGAGCGCCGAGACCCAGTACTTC.